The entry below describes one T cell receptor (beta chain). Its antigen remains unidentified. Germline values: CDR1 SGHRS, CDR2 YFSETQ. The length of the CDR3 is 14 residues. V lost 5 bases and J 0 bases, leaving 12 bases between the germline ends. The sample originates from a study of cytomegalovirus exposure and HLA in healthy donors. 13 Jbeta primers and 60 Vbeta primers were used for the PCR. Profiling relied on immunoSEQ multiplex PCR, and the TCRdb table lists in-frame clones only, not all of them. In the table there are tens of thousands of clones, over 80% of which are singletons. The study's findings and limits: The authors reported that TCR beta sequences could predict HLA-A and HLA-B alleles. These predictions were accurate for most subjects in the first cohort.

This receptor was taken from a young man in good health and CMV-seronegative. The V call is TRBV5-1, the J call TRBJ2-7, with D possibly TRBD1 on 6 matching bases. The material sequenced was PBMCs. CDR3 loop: CASRGAVDSYEQYF. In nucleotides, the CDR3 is TGCGCCAGCAGGGGGGCCGTCGACTCCTACGAGCAGTACTTC.